These 20 T cell receptor beta chains share one sample of origin, sequenced in a study of read filtering for tumor transcriptome and immune sequencing. The library was built from around 380 ng RNA with molecular barcoded adaptors for alpha/delta and beta/gamma chains. One entry per CDR3 protein results from TCRdb running MiXCR on the reads. The table has more than 70,000 distinct CDR3 sequences, 20% to 25% seen once. The source material was a population of CD138-negative cells sorted from bone marrow. These receptors were taken from a donor over 35 with multiple myeloma.

This clonotype was recorded at least ten times. In DNA, the CDR3 is TGCAGCGTGGCGACCCGGGGGCAGGGTTTTGAGCAGTTCTTC. It is translated as CSVATRGQGFEQFF. The J gene is TRBJ2-1, the V gene TRBV29-1; D possibly matches TRBD1 or TRBD2 (6 bases each). Trimming shortened V by 6 bases and J by 9 bases, and 21 bases separated the two germline ends. Germline CDR1 SQVTM, CDR2 ANQGSEA. CDR3 length: 14 amino acids.

For this clonotype: Since a far larger clone is one base different, this is likely a read error. The rearrangement links TRBV12-3 or TRBV12-4 to TRBJ2-5; D uncertain. V lost 6 bases and J lost 2, with 22 bases in between. The CDR3 covers 17 residues. The chain's CDR3 is CASSPRSDVESQETQYF. CDR3 sequence (DNA): TGTGCCAGCAGCCCTCGATCGGACGTGGAGAGTCAAGAGACCCAGTACTTC.

In this sample, this clonotype turned up many times. This chain connects TRBV7-8 to TRBJ2-5, with unresolved D. V was clipped by 0 bases and J by 5 bases, with 4 bases between them. The CDR3 is 12 residues long. Per germline, CDR1 SGHVS and CDR2 FQNEAQ. The CDR3 protein is CASSLARETQYF. CDR3 bases: TGTGCCAGCAGCTTAGCGCGGGAGACCCAGTACTTC.

This clonotype was counted at least ten times. The chain carries TRBV5-5 and TRBJ2-3; D may be TRBD2 (5 bases). Germline V gene lookup returns CDR1 SGHKS and CDR2 YYEKEE (reference sequence). The CDR3 length is 14 residues. With 0 bases removed from V and 2 bases from J, the gap between germline ends came to 7 bases. As DNA, the CDR3 is TGTGCCAGCAGCTTGGGGCGGGTCACAGATACGCAGTATTTT. Translation gives CASSLGRVTDTQYF.

This clonotype was detected many times. CDR3 loop: CSALRRSTDTQYF. As DNA, the CDR3 is TGCAGCGCCCTCCGAAGAAGCACAGATACGCAGTATTTT. The chain employs TRBV29-1 and TRBJ2-3; D ambiguous. Germline V gives CDR1 SQVTM, CDR2 ANQGSEA. The CDR3 sequence is 13 residues long. V was cut by 7 bases and J by 0 bases, with 11 bases left in between.

In its sample, this clonotype was seen once. A much larger clone differs from this one at a single base, so this may be a read error. The V and J genes are TRBV20-1 and TRBJ2-3; D not resolved. This CDR3 is built from 12 residues. CDR1 and CDR2 from the germline V gene are DFQATT and SNEGSKA (reference sequence). V was shortened by 7 bases and J by 2 bases, with 10 bases between the two germline ends. The CDR3 is CSGGCVTDTQYF. The CDR3 DNA sequence: TGCAGTGGGGGTTGCGTCACAGATACGCAGTATTTT.

Concerning this clonotype: This may stem from a read error, because a much larger clone lies one nucleotide away. Likely a read error: the CDR3 ends without its conserved phenylalanine or tryptophan. The chain is built from TRBV11-2 and TRBJ2-1, with 11 bases aligning to TRBD1. J was trimmed by 9 bases and V by 4 bases; bases with no gene match: 11. Per germline, CDR1 SGHAT and CDR2 FQNNGV. CDR3 length equals 16 residues. CDR3 DNA sequence: TGTGCCAGCAGCTCAACTCGGGACAGGGGGAATGGTGAGCAGTTCCTC. As protein: CASSSTRDRGNGEQFL.

Comments on this clonotype: This clone may be a read error of a much larger clone one base away. A read error is likely, as this CDR3 ends without the conserved phenylalanine or tryptophan. The chain employs TRBV6-6 and TRBJ2-2; a weak D match, TRBD2 (5 bases). The CDR3 sequence is 14 residues long. With 11 bases removed from V and 0 bases from J, the gap between germline ends came to 13 bases. The germline CDR1 and CDR2 sequences are MNHNY and SVGAGI (reference sequence). The CDR3 protein is CAAGSRANTGELFL. CDR3 nucleotides: TGTGCCGCCGGCTCGAGGGCGAACACCGGGGAGCTGTTTCTT.

The chain couples TRBV5-1 to TRBJ2-5; 8 bases agree with TRBD2. The CDR3 is 14 amino acids. J lost 4 bases, V lost 2 bases, and 4 bases had no gene match. Germline CDR1 and CDR2: SGHRS and YFSETQ. CDR3 in DNA: TGCGCCAGCAGCTTTGGCGGGGGGTCAGAGACCCAGTACTTC. This translates into CASSFGGGSETQYF.

This clonotype has more than one count but fewer than ten. A clone one base away is much larger, so this may be a read error. This chain uses TRBV7-2 with TRBJ2-1; a possible D gene is TRBD2 (5 bases). Germline loops: CDR1 SGHTA, CDR2 FQGNSA. This CDR3 comprises 17 residues. Trimming removed 4 bases at V and 6 bases at J, with 22 bases between. DNA for the CDR3: TGTGCCAGCAGCTCCCCCCGCGGGCACTCCCAATGCAATGAGCAGTTCTTC. This translates into CASSSPRGHSQCNEQFF.

This clonotype was seen at least ten times. The chain uses TRBV15 and TRBJ1-2; D is possibly TRBD1 (6 bases). CDR1 LNHNV and CDR2 YYDKDF come from the germline V gene (reference sequence). Deletions cut 0 bases from V and 6 bases from J, with 11 bases between. CDR3 length equals 14 residues. CDR3 bases: TGTGCCACCAGCAGAGATCTTTCAGGGGATGGCTACACCTTC. Translated: CATSRDLSGDGYTF.

The chain uses TRBV2 and TRBJ2-5; weak D call: TRBD2 (6 bases). This CDR3 region has 17 residues. V was cut by 5 bases and J by 3 bases, with 22 bases left in between. CDR1 and CDR2 from the germline V gene are SNHLY and FYNNEI. Written as DNA, the CDR3 is TGTGCCAGCAGTCCCCGACTACTGGGGGGAATAAAAGAGACCCAGTACTTC. This sequence encodes CASSPRLLGGIKETQYF.

This clonotype was observed many times. J is TRBJ2-7 and V is TRBV28, with D perhaps TRBD1 (6 bases). Germline V gene lookup returns CDR1 MDHEN and CDR2 SYDVKM. The CDR3 covers 13 residues. V was cut by 6 bases and J by 9 bases, with 18 bases left in between. The CDR3, as DNA: TGTGCCAGCAGAAAGGACAGCTTGTCAGGGCAGTACTTC. It specifies CASRKDSLSGQYF.

In this sample, this clonotype turned up once. Sequence at one end of the junction differs from germline and may be a read error. The chain carries TRBV7-8 and TRBJ2-7; perhaps TRBD1 as D (5 bases). The V gene's germline CDR1 is SGHVS and CDR2 FQNEAQ. This CDR3 is built from 16 residues. CDR3 loop: CTSSLDRQLTTYEQYF. The CDR3 bases are TGTACCAGCAGCTTAGACCGACAGCTGACCACGTACGAGCAGTACTTC.

This clonotype has at least ten counts. CDR3 DNA: TGTGCCAGCAGCCACCATCCCGGGACTAGCGGACAAGAGACCCAGTACTTC. Amino acids: CASSHHPGTSGQETQYF. The chain is built from TRBV14 and TRBJ2-5; the match to TRBD2 covers 11 bases. With V trimmed by 3 bases and J by 2 bases, 8 bases remained unmatched. CDR1 is SGHDN, CDR2 FVKESK, per germline. CDR3 length equals 17 residues. Complete variable domain (other parts from reference TRBV14 and TRBJ2-5): EAGVTQFPSHSVIEKGQTVTLRCDPISGHDNLYWYRRVMGKEIKFLLHFVKESKQDESGMPNNRFLAERTGGTYSTLKVQPAELEDSGVYFCASSHHPGTSGQETQYFGPGTRLLVL.

In this sample, this clonotype turned up many times. The genes are TRBV7-9 and TRBJ1-5; D call uncertain. Trimming removed 1 base at V and 1 base at J, with 8 bases between. CDR1 and CDR2 (germline): SEHNR, FQNEAQ (reference sequence). CDR3 length equals 15 residues. CDR3 amino acids: CASSLGTGSNQPQHF. The DNA for the CDR3 is TGTGCCAGCAGCTTAGGAACGGGCAGCAATCAGCCCCAGCATTTT.

A note on this clonotype: Lacking the conserved final phenylalanine or tryptophan, this CDR3 likely reflects a read error. No DNA is shown, since the ends of the CDR3 on it are uncertain; the CDR3 is the one TCRdb lists. This chain joins TRBV20-1 and TRBJ2-5; TRBD1 is the table's D call, not checked against the DNA. The CDR3 spans 16 amino acids, including both terminal residues. CDR1 and CDR2 (germline): DFQATT, SNEGSKA (reference sequence). This CDR3 is CSARAGGGRDRETRYS.

As concerns this clonotype: This may come from a read error, since a much larger clone is one base off. This rearrangement joins TRBV12-3 or TRBV12-4 to TRBJ2-5, with 12 bases identical to TRBD2. The junction had 11 bases not matched to a gene; V was cut back by 5 bases and J by 4 bases. The CDR3 contains 17 residues. DNA of the CDR3: TGTGCCAGCAGTGAACTAGCGGGGGGAATGGGGCGAGAGACCCAGTACTTC. Translated: CASSELAGGMGRETQYF.

About this clonotype itself: A much larger clonotype is one base distant, so this may be a read error. The chain combines TRBV29-1 with TRBJ2-5; D not resolved. Looked up from germline, CDR1 is SQVTM and CDR2 is ANQGSEA. The CDR3 extends over 11 amino acids. Here the CDR3 reads CIVGPQETQYF. The DNA for the CDR3 is TGCATCGTTGGACCCCAAGAGACCCAGTACTTC.

This clonotype was detected many times. The V and J genes are TRBV7-2 and TRBJ1-5, with D uncertain. The V gene's germline CDR1 is SGHTA and CDR2 FQGNSA. This CDR3 region has 14 residues. The V end was cut by 3 bases, the J end by 3 bases, with 9 bases between. CDR3 sequence reads: CASSLRQINQPQHF. The DNA of the CDR3 is TGTGCCAGCAGCTTGCGTCAGATCAATCAGCCCCAGCATTTT.